A single sample is the source of the 16 T cell receptor beta chains below, sequenced in a study of Tregs in tolerant kidney transplant recipients. Recipients received nonmyeloablative bone marrow transplants from related graft donors, with transient mixed chimerism. The repertoire was sequenced with immunoSEQ multiplex PCR; TCRdb's copy has only in-frame clones and lacks some. This sample's table has several thousand clones. Material: CD8+ T cells from blood (PBMCs), obtained 12 months after the transplant. The receptor source for this set is a human patient who received a combined kidney and bone marrow transplant. Some T cells may originate from the graft donor.

In the case of this clone: The read terminates 3 residues ahead of where the CDR3 ends, so the germline J gene completes it. The chain combines TRBV20-1 with TRBJ2-1; 10 bases are shared with TRBD2. Germline V lookup: CDR1 DFQATT, CDR2 SNEGSKA (reference sequence). This CDR3 comprises 15 residues. With 3 bases clipped from V and 6 bases from J, the junction kept 8 bases outside the gene matches. The CDR3 reads CSARFLAGVTNEQFF. Partial CDR3 DNA: TGCAGTGCTAGGTTTCTAGCGGGAGTAACCAATGAG.

Details on this clone: The CDR3 extends 3 residues past the end of the read, so its final part is completed from the germline J gene. The gene calls are TRBV5-1 and TRBJ2-1; 9 bases align to TRBD2. Germline values: CDR1 SGHRS, CDR2 YFSETQ. Trimming removed 0 bases from V and 7 bases from J; junction bases left unmatched: 2. This CDR3 has 14 residues. The CDR3 is CASSLGLAVNEQFF. CDR3 bases read: TGCGCCAGCAGCTTGGGACTAGCGGTAAATGAG.

Comments on this clone: Read coverage stops 3 residues before the CDR3 terminus; the germline J gene supplies the remainder. The V call is TRBV20-1, the J call TRBJ2-7; 7 positions agree with TRBD1. The CDR3 totals 13 residues. J gave up 3 bases and V 5 bases, and 7 bases lay outside the gene matches. Germline values: CDR1 DFQATT, CDR2 SNEGSKA (reference sequence). CDR3 region: CSAWTRDSYEQYF. Incomplete CDR3 DNA: TGCAGTGCTTGGACCCGGGACAGCTACGAG.

CDR3 loop: CASSLRSFQSGEGYTF. CDR3 DNA (partial): TGCGCCAGCAGCTTGAGGAGCTTTCAATCAGGCGAAGGC. J is TRBJ1-2 and V is TRBV5-1; D is ambiguous. The read halts 3 residues ahead of the CDR3 end, with the missing end drawn from the germline J gene. This CDR3 has 16 amino acids. The V gene's germline CDR1 is SGHRS and CDR2 YFSETQ. The variable domain in full, completed from reference TRBV5-1 and TRBJ1-2, reads KAGVTQTPRYLIKTRGQQVTLSCSPISGHRSVSWYQQTPGQGLQFLFEYFSETQRNKGNFPGRFSGRQFSNSRSEMNVSTLELGDSALYLCASSLRSFQSGEGYTFGSGTRLTVV.

With regard to this clone: The read finishes 3 residues shy of the CDR3 end, and the germline J gene is used to complete it. The chain couples TRBV4-1 to TRBJ2-5; D is possibly TRBD2 (6 bases). V was cut by 3 bases and J by 2 bases, with 16 bases left in between. Germline CDR1 MGHRA, CDR2 YSYEKL. The CDR3 loop spans 16 amino acids. The part of the CDR3 DNA that was read is TGCGCCAGCAGCCAGACCGAGGAGGGCCATCAAGAGACC. It yields the protein CASSQTEEGHQET. The whole CDR3 sequence is CASSQTEEGHQETQYF.

Comment on this clone: The read is 3 residues too short to cover the CDR3 end, so that end is filled in from the germline J gene. The chain uses TRBV10-3 and TRBJ2-7; TRBD1 might be the D (6 bases). The V end lost 6 bases, the J end lost 4 bases, and 10 bases lay between the germline ends. The CDR3 sequence is 12 residues long. Germline CDR1 is ENHRY and CDR2 is SYGVKD. Partial CDR3 DNA: TGTGCCATCAGCCCAGGGGTGTACGAG. It yields the protein CAISPGVYE. The complete CDR3 sequence is CAISPGVYEQYF.

The CDR3 sequence: CASSILWGGATEAFF. Partial CDR3 DNA: TGTGCCAGTAGTATTCTTTGGGGGGGCGCAACTGAA. The chain links TRBV19 to TRBJ1-1, with D possibly matching TRBD1 (6 bases). Read data end 3 residues before the CDR3 end; the end is taken from the germline J gene. V dropped 3 bases and J dropped 5 bases, with 16 bases sitting between them. This CDR3 spans 15 amino acids. Per germline, CDR1 LNHDA and CDR2 SQIVND (reference sequence). Together with reference TRBV19 and TRBJ1-1, the CDR3 gives the full variable domain: DGGITQSPKYLFRKEGQNVTLSCEQNLNHDAMYWYRQDPGQGLRLIYYSQIVNDFQKGDIAEGYSVSREKKESFPLTVTSAQKNPTAFYLCASSILWGGATEAFFGQGTRLTVV.

Comment on this clone: The CDR3 goes on 3 residues after the read ends, and that part is filled in from the germline J gene. The V gene is TRBV2, the J gene TRBJ2-7, with D unresolved. CDR1 and CDR2 (germline): SNHLY, FYNNEI. Trimming shortened V by 3 bases and J by 3 bases, and 3 bases separated the two germline ends. The CDR3 sequence is 11 residues long. Partial CDR3 DNA: TGTGCCAGCAGTGATCGCTACGAG. Translation: CASSDRYE. The CDR3 in its entirety is CASSDRYEQYF.

A remark on this clone: The read falls 3 residues short of the CDR3 end, and the missing part is taken from the germline J gene. This rearrangement joins TRBV28 to TRBJ1-1; no clear D. The V and J ends lost 6 bases and 5 bases respectively, with 13 bases between them. This CDR3 contains 13 residues. Germline loops: CDR1 MDHEN, CDR2 SYDVKM. The CDR3 region is CASRPTSLTEAFF. Partial CDR3 DNA: TGTGCCAGCAGGCCAACTAGCTTGACTGAA.

Concerning this clone itself: The read gets to within 3 residues of the CDR3 end, and the germline J gene fills in the rest. The chain couples TRBV11-2 to TRBJ2-1; D gene uncertain. The V end lost 5 bases, the J end lost 5 bases, and 7 bases lay between the germline ends. This CDR3 is built from 12 residues. The germline V gene has CDR1 SGHAT and CDR2 FQNNGV. CDR3 DNA (partial): TGTGCCAGCAGCCGACAACACAATGAG. Its protein is CASSRQHNE. Given in full, the CDR3 is CASSRQHNEQFF. Full variable domain (remainder filled in from reference TRBV11-2 and TRBJ2-1): EAGVAQSPRYKIIEKRQSVAFWCNPISGHATLYWYQQILGQGPKLLIQFQNNGVVDDSQLPKDRFSAERLKGVDSTLKIQPAKLEDSAVYLCASSRQHNEQFFGPGTRLTVL.

Concerning this clone: The CDR3 end falls 3 residues outside the read, so it is completed with the germline J gene. This chain uses TRBV7-8 with TRBJ2-1; D possibly corresponds to TRBD2 (6 bases). Trimming stripped 3 bases from V and 3 bases from J, with 9 bases between. The CDR3 is 14 amino acids. Germline CDR1 reads SGHVS; CDR2 reads FQNEAQ. CDR3 loop: CASSLAGIYNEQFF. The CDR3 bases that were read are TGTGCCAGCAGCTTGGCGGGAATCTACAATGAG.

As concerns this clone: The CDR3 is cut off 3 residues early in the read; its end comes from the germline J gene. The chain is built from TRBV20-1 and TRBJ2-7; possible D gene TRBD2, 6 bases. Germline V gene sequence: CDR1 DFQATT, CDR2 SNEGSKA (reference sequence). This CDR3 has 14 residues. V was shortened by 4 bases and J by 2 bases, with 15 bases between the two germline ends. The CDR3 reads CSAKGSSEPYEQYF. The DNA read from the CDR3 is TGCAGTGCTAAGGGGTCTAGCGAACCCTACGAG.

Regarding this clone: The read falls 3 residues short of the CDR3 end, and the missing part is taken from the germline J gene. This chain joins TRBV5-6 and TRBJ2-7, with 7 bases aligning to TRBD2. The germline V gene encodes CDR1 SGHDT and CDR2 YYEEEE. The V gene end was trimmed by 5 bases and the J gene end by 3 bases; junction bases not matched to a gene: 5. This CDR3 region has 13 residues. This CDR3 reads CASSGEGHYEQYF. The DNA read from the CDR3 is TGTGCCAGCAGTGGGGAGGGGCACTACGAG.

In the case of this clone: The junction and the germline gene differ at one end; a read error may be behind it. With the read ending 3 residues before the CDR3 end, the germline J gene is used to fill in that end. V is TRBV7-7 and J is TRBJ2-5, with D perhaps matching TRBD2 (5 bases). The CDR3 is made up of 14 amino acids. Germline V lookup: CDR1 SSHAT, CDR2 FNYEAQ (reference sequence). The DNA read from the CDR3 is TGTGCTAGCAGCCCTGAGGACGGGGAAGAGACC. Its protein is CASSPEDGEET. Given in full, the CDR3 is CASSPEDGEETQYF. Complete variable domain (other parts from reference TRBV7-7 and TRBJ2-5): GAGVSQSPRYKVTKRGQDVTLRCDPISSHATLYWYQQALGQGPEFLTYFNYEAQPDKSGLPSDRFSAERPEGSISTLTIQRTEQRDSAMYRCASSPEDGEETQYFGPGTRLLVL.

As concerns this clone: The read stops 3 residues short of the end of the CDR3; the missing end is completed from the germline J gene. V usage is TRBV5-1 and J usage is TRBJ2-7; tentative D call: TRBD2 (6 bases). The length of the CDR3 is 14 residues. Germline V gene lookup returns CDR1 SGHRS and CDR2 YFSETQ. The V end lost 0 bases, the J end lost 0 bases, and 7 bases lay between the germline ends. CDR3 DNA, as far as it was read: TGCGCCAGCAGCTTGGGACTAGGCTCCTACGAG. Protein: CASSLGLGSYE. The complete CDR3 protein is CASSLGLGSYEQYF.

The part of the CDR3 DNA that was read is TGTGCCAGCAGCGCGACAGGGGGCGGGTACGAG. Translating it yields CASSATGGGYE. From start to end, the CDR3 is CASSATGGGYEQYF. The chain carries TRBV11-1 and TRBJ2-7; 10 bases are a match to TRBD1. The read comes to an end 3 residues before the CDR3 does, leaving the germline J gene to fill in the end. The CDR3 contains 14 residues. Trimming cost V 5 bases and J 4 bases; bases outside gene matches: 5. The germline V gene encodes CDR1 SGHAT and CDR2 FQDESV (reference sequence). Variable domain in full (rest from reference TRBV11-1 and TRBJ2-7): EAEVAQSPRYKITEKSQAVAFWCDPISGHATLYWYRQILGQGPELLVQFQDESVVDDSQLPKDRFSAERLKGVDSTLKIQPAELGDSAMYLCASSATGGGYEQYFGPGTRLTVT.